This T cell receptor (beta chain) comes out of a study of T cell repertoires in cytomegalovirus infection. Study-wide background: Evidence of both CMV infection and a matching HLA type came from public TCR beta signatures. Study findings and constraints: The ex vivo response was dominated by HLA-C-restricted CMV-specific TCR beta clonotypes.

In germline, CDR1 is DFQATT, CDR2 SNEGSKA (reference sequence). V lost 4 bases and J 4 bases, leaving 15 bases between the germline ends. The CDR3 totals 14 residues. As for this clonotype: Its cognate antigen is unknown.

TCRdb independently ran MiXCR on the reads; one entry per CDR3 protein. Of roughly 200,000 distinct CDR3 sequences in the sample, 8% to 10% were seen once. The sample was PBMCs. The clonotype originates from a human donor in good health (CMV status not recorded). Some clones in this sample may be carry-over from other donors' samples. This chain joins TRBV20-1 and TRBJ2-3; possible D gene TRBD1, 6 bases. This CDR3 is CSAKGVAWADTQYF. The DNA of the CDR3 is TGCAGTGCTAAGGGGGTAGCGTGGGCAGATACGCAGTATTTT.